This TCR beta chain was profiled in a study of technical replicates of blood from several donors. The data were produced by immunoSEQ multiplex PCR, yet TCRdb's version contains in-frame clones alone and is incomplete. Of some 60,000 clones listed, roughly 95% were seen once; the top ten hold about 2.9%. This TCR came from a human donor in good health. Some clones in this sample may be carry-over from other donors' samples. Sequenced sample: PBMCs.

The CDR3 loop is CASSASGALQETQYF. The CDR3 region has the DNA TGCGCCAGCAGCGCTAGCGGGGCCCTCCAAGAGACCCAGTACTTC. This chain uses TRBV5-1 with TRBJ2-5, with 9 bases lining up with TRBD2. The CDR3 contains 15 residues. Trimming took 4 bases from V and 1 from J; bases not matched to a gene: 5. Per the germline V gene, CDR1 is SGHRS and CDR2 is YFSETQ.